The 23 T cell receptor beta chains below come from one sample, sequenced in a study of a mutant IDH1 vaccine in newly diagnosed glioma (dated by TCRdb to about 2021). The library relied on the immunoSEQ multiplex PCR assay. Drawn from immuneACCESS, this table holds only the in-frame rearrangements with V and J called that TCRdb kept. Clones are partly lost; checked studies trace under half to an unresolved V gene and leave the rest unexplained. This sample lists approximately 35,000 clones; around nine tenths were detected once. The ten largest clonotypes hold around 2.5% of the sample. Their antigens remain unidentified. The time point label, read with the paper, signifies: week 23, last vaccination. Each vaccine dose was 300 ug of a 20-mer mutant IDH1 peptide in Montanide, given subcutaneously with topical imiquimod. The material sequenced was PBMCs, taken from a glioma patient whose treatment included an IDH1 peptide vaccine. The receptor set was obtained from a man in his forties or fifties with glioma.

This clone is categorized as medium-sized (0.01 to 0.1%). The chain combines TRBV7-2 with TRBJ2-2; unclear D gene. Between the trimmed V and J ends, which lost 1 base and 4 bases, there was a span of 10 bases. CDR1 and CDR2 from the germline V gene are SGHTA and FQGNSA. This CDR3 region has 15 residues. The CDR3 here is CASSLVRQSTGELFF. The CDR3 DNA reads TGTGCCAGCAGCTTAGTTCGTCAGAGCACCGGGGAGCTGTTTTTT.

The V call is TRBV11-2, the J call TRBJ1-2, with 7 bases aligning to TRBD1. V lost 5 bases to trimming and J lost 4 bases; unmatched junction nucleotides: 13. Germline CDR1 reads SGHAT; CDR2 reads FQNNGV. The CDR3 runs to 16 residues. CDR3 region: CASSHDYRGVGYGYTF. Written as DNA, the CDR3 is TGTGCCAGCAGCCATGATTACAGGGGAGTTGGCTATGGCTACACCTTC.

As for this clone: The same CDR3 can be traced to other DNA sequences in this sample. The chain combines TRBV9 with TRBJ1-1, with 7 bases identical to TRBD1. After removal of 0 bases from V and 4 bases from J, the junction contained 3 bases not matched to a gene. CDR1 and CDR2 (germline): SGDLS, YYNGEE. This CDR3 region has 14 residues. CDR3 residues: CASSVGSGGTEAFF. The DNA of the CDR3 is TGTGCCAGCAGCGTAGGGTCAGGGGGCACTGAAGCTTTCTTT.

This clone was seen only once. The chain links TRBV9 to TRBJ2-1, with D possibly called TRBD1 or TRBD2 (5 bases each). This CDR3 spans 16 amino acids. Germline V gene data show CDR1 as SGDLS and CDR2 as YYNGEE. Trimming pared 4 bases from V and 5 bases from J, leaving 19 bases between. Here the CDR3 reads CASSPIRGAANNEQFF. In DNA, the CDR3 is TGTGCCAGCAGCCCCATCAGAGGGGCCGCGAACAATGAGCAGTTCTTC.

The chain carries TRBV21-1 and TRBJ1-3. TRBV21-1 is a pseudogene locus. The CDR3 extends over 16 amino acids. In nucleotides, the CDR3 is TGTGCCAGCATTTGGCGCGGACCGAACTCTGGAAACACCATATATTTT. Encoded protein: CASIWRGPNSGNTIYF.

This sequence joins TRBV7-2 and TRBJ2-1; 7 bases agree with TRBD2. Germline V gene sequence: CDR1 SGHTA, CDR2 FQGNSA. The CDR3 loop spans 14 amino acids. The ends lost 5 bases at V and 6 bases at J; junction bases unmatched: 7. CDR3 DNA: TGTGCCAGCAGCCCGGGGGGTTCAGGCAATGAGCAGTTCTTC. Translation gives CASSPGGSGNEQFF.

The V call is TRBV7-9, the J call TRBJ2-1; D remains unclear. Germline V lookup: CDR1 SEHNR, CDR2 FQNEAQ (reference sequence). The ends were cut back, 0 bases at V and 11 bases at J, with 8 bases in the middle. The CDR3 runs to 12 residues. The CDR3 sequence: CASSLAATKQFF. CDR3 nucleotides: TGTGCCAGCAGCTTAGCGGCAACAAAGCAGTTCTTC.

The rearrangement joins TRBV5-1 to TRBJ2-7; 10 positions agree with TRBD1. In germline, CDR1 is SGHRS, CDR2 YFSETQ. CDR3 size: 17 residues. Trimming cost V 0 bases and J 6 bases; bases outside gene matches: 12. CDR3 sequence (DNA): TGCGCCAGCAGCTTGGCCGTGACAGGGGGCGGAACGGGCGAGCAGTACTTC. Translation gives CASSLAVTGGGTGEQYF. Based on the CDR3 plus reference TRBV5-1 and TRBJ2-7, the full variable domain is KAGVTQTPRYLIKTRGQQVTLSCSPISGHRSVSWYQQTPGQGLQFLFEYFSETQRNKGNFPGRFSGRQFSNSRSEMNVSTLELGDSALYLCASSLAVTGGGTGEQYFGPGTRLTVT.

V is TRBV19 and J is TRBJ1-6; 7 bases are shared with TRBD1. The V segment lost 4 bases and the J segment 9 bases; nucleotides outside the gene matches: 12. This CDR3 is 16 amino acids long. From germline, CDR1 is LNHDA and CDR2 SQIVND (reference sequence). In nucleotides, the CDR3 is TGTGCCAGTAGTACCTCACCAGGGGGTATGGGTTCACCCCTCCACTTT. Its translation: CASSTSPGGMGSPLHF.

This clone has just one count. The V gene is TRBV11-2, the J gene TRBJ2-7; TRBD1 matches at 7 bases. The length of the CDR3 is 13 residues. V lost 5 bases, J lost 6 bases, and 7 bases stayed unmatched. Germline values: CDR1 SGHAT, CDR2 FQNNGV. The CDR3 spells CASSADRAGEQYF. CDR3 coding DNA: TGTGCCAGCAGCGCCGACAGGGCGGGCGAGCAGTACTTC.

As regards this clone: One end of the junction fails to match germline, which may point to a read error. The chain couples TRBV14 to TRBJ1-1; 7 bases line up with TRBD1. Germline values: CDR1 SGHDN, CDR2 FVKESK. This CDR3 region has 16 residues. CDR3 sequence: CAGSQDLTGAGTEAFF. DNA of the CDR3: TGTGCCGGCAGCCAAGATCTTACAGGGGCGGGGACTGAAGCTTTCTTT.

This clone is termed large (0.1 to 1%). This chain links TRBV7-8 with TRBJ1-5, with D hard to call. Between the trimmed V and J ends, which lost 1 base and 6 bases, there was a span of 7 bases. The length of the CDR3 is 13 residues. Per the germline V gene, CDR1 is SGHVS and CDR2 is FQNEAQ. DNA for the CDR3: TGTGCCAGCAGCTTAGAGGGTTTTCAGCCCCAGCATTTT. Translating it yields CASSLEGFQPQHF.

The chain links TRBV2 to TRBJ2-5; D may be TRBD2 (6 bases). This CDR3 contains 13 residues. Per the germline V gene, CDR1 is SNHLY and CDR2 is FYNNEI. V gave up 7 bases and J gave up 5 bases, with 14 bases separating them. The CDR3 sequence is CASNRDLWETQYF. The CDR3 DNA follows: TGTGCCAGCAACCGGGACTTATGGGAGACCCAGTACTTC.

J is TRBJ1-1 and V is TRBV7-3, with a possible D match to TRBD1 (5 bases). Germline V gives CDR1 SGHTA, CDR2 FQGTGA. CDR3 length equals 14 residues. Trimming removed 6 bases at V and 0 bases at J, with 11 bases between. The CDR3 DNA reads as TGTGCCAGCAGTCCAGAGGGGTTGAACACTGAAGCTTTCTTT. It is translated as CASSPEGLNTEAFF.

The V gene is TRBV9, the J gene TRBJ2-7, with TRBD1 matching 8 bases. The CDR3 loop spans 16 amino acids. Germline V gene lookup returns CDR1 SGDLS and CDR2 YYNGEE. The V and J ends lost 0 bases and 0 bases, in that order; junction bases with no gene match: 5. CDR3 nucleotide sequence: TGTGCCAGCAGCGTAGGAGGGACAGGTAGCTCCTACGAGCAGTACTTC. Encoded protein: CASSVGGTGSSYEQYF.

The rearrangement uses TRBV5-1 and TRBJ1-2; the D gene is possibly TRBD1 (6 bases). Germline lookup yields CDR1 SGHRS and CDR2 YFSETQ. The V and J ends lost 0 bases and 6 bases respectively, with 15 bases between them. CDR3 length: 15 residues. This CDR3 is CASSLDPGARNGYTF. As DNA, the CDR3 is TGCGCCAGCAGCTTGGACCCGGGGGCGAGGAATGGCTACACCTTC.

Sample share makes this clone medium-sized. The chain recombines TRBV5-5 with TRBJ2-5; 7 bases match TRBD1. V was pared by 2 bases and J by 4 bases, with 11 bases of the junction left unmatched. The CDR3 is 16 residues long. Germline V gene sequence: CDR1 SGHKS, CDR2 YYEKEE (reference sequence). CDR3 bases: TGTGCCAGCAGCTTAGGGACAGTCCCTAATCGAGAGACCCAGTACTTC. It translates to CASSLGTVPNRETQYF.

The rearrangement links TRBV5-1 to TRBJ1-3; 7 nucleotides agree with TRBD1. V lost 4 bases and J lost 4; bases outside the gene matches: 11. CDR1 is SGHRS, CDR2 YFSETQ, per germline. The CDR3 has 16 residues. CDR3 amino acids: CASSLTGFMAGNTIYF. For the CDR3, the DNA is TGCGCCAGCAGCCTGACAGGGTTTATGGCGGGAAACACCATATATTTT.

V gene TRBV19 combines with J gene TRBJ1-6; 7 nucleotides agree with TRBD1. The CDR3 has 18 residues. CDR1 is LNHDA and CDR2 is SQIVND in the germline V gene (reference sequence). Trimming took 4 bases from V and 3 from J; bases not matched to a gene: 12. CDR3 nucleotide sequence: TGTGCCAGTAGTACAACGCAGACCAGGGGGTTCTATAATTCACCCCTCCACTTT. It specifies CASSTTQTRGFYNSPLHF.

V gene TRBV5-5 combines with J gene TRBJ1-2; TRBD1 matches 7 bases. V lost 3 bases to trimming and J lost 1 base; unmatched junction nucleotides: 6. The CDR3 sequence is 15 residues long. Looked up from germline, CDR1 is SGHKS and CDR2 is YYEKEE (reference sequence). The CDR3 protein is CASSSLRDSNYGYTF. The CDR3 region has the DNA TGTGCCAGCAGCTCTCTCCGGGACAGTAACTATGGCTACACCTTC.

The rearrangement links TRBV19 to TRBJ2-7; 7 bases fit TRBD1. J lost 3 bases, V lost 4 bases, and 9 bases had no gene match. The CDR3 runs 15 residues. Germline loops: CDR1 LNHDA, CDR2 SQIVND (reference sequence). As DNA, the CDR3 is TGTGCCAGTAGTACCCTTCCGGGACAGCGCTACGAGCAGTACTTC. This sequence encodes CASSTLPGQRYEQYF.

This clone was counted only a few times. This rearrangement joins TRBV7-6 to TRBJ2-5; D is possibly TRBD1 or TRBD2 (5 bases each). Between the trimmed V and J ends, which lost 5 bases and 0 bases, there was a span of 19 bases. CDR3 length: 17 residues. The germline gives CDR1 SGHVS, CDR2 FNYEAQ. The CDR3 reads CASSTLGLGEYQETQYF. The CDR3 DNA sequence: TGTGCCAGCAGCACACTAGGGCTAGGGGAGTACCAAGAGACCCAGTACTTC. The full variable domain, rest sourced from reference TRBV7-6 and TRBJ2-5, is GAGVSQSPRYKVTKRGQDVALRCDPISGHVSLYWYRQALGQGPEFLTYFNYEAQQDKSGLPNDRFSAERPEGSISTLTIQRTEQRDSAMYRCASSTLGLGEYQETQYFGPGTRLLVL.

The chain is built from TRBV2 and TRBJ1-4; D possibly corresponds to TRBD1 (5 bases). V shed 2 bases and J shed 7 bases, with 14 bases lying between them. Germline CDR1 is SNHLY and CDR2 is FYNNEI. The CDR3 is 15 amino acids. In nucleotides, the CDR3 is TGTGCCAGCAGTGAACGGGGTGGGGCGAGTGAAAAACTGTTTTTT. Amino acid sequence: CASSERGGASEKLFF. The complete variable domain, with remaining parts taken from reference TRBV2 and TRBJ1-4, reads EPEVTQTPSHQVTQMGQEVILRCVPISNHLYFYWYRQILGQKVEFLVSFYNNEISEKSEIFDDQFSVERPDGSNFTLKIRSTKLEDSAMYFCASSERGGASEKLFFGSGTQLSVL.